This T cell receptor beta chain was identified in a study of radiation and T cells in renal cell carcinoma. Overall study: Nephrectomy followed 15 Gy stereotactic body radiation by 4 weeks.

Regarding time point: baseline pretreatment blood. Treatment noted: 15 Gy SBRT to primary tumor, nephrectomy 4 weeks later. This renal cell carcinoma was of the clear cell type. Notes on this clone: Its cognate antigen is unknown.

General study results and limits: Top tumor clonotypes rose in blood 2 weeks post-radiation, then contracted.

Generated by immunoSEQ multiplex PCR, the TCRdb table keeps only in-frame clones and is missing some. The sample lists over 45,000 clones, approximately 80% occurring once. This clonotype originated in a man aged 60-69 years with renal cell carcinoma. The sequencing here drew on blood, taken from a patient whose treatment included radiotherapy and nephrectomy.

CDR3 sequence: CASSRLWKAGVQYF. The CDR3 DNA follows: TGCGCCAGCAGTCGGTTGTGGAAGGCGGGGGTGCAGTATTTT. J is TRBJ2-3 and V is TRBV23-1, with 7 bases lining up with TRBD2. TRBV23-1 is classed as an ORF, of uncertain function. There are 14 residues in the CDR3. With 4 bases clipped from V and 11 bases from J, the junction kept 12 bases outside the gene matches.